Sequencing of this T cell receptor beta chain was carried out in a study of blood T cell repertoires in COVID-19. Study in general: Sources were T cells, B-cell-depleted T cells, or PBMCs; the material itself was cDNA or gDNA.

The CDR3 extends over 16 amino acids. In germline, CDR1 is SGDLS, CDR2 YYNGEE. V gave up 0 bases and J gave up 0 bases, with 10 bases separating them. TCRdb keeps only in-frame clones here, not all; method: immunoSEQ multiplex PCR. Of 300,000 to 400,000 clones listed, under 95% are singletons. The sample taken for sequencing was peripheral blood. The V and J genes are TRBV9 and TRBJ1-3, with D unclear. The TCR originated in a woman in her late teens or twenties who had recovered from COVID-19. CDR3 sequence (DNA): TGTGCCAGCAGCGTAGCGGGGAAAAGCTCTGGAAACACCATATATTTT. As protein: CASSVAGKSSGNTIYF.